These 10 T cell receptor beta chains share one sample of origin, sequenced in a study of shared clonotypes between healthy human individuals. Using immunoSEQ multiplex PCR, the repertoire was profiled, and TCRdb retains in-frame clones only, with some absent. This table holds 300,000 or so clones, approximately 79% found once. Sequenced: memory CD4+ T cells sorted from blood. Subset of the sample: CD45RA-negative fraction. The receptor set was obtained from a man aged 25 to 40 in good health.

This clone was observed a few times. This chain joins TRBV7-2 and TRBJ2-3; TRBD1 aligns across 8 bases. Germline CDR1 reads SGHTA; CDR2 reads FQGNSA. V dropped 6 bases and J dropped 2; count of bases not matched to a gene: 7. The CDR3 contains 15 residues. The CDR3 loop is CASRLRDRYTDTQYF. The CDR3 DNA reads as TGTGCCAGCAGGCTCCGGGACAGGTACACAGATACGCAGTATTTT.

This chain joins TRBV7-6 and TRBJ2-1; 9 bases are shared with TRBD1. The germline gives CDR1 SGHVS, CDR2 FNYEAQ. The CDR3 has 15 residues. V trimming: 5 bases; J trimming: 2 bases; junction bases outside the gene matches: 4. CDR3 DNA sequence: TGTGCCAGCAGCCCGGGACAGGGAACCTACAATGAGCAGTTCTTC. Amino acids: CASSPGQGTYNEQFF.

V gene TRBV7-2 combines with J gene TRBJ2-7; 7 bases match TRBD1. V was clipped by 5 bases and J by 0 bases; unmatched bases: 4. This CDR3 contains 14 residues. Looked up from germline, CDR1 is SGHTA and CDR2 is FQGNSA. In DNA form, the CDR3 reads TGTGCCAGCAGCGTGGACAGGAGCTCCTACGAGCAGTACTTC. Protein product: CASSVDRSSYEQYF.

This chain joins TRBV30 and TRBJ1-2, with a weak D call TRBD1 (5 bases). With 5 bases removed from V and 4 bases from J, the gap between germline ends came to 17 bases. The CDR3 is 14 residues long. The V gene's germline CDR1 is GTSNPN and CDR2 SVGIG (reference sequence). CDR3 region: CAWRERDDFYGYTF. The CDR3, as DNA: TGTGCCTGGCGGGAGAGGGACGACTTCTATGGCTACACCTTC.

This chain uses TRBV4-3 with TRBJ1-4; D is undetermined. This CDR3 contains 15 residues. The germline V gene encodes CDR1 LGHNA and CDR2 YSLEER. Deletions cut 1 base from V and 7 bases from J, with 13 bases between. This CDR3 reads CASSQAVGSGEKLFF. CDR3 nucleotides: TGCGCCAGCAGCCAAGCGGTGGGGTCGGGTGAAAAACTGTTTTTT.

J is TRBJ2-3 and V is TRBV2; possible D gene TRBD2, 6 bases. The CDR3 contains 15 residues. From germline, CDR1 is SNHLY and CDR2 FYNNEI. V lost 4 bases to trimming and J lost 2 bases, with 13 bases between them. Here the CDR3 DNA reads TGTGCCAGCAGTGGACTAGGAGTCCACACAGATACGCAGTATTTT. It is translated as CASSGLGVHTDTQYF.

This clone was detected only once. The V gene is TRBV7-2, the J gene TRBJ2-1, with D perhaps matching TRBD1 (6 bases). CDR1 is SGHTA, CDR2 FQGNSA, per germline. V was cut by 1 base and J by 3 bases, with 16 bases left in between. The CDR3 is 17 residues long. In nucleotides, the CDR3 is TGTGCCAGCAGCTTAGGGGAGAATGGACAGTTCTACAATGAGCAGTTCTTC. Its translation is CASSLGENGQFYNEQFF.

This clone was detected only a few times. The chain has TRBV19 and TRBJ2-5, with unresolved D. Between the trimmed V and J ends, which lost 6 bases and 0 bases, there was a span of 14 bases. The CDR3 is 15 residues long. Germline values: CDR1 LNHDA, CDR2 SQIVND (reference sequence). CDR3 residues: CASSLQGWDQETQYF. The CDR3 DNA follows: TGTGCCAGTAGCCTTCAAGGGTGGGACCAAGAGACCCAGTACTTC.

V is TRBV6-5 and J is TRBJ2-1, with D possibly TRBD1 on 6 matching bases. Germline values: CDR1 MNHEY, CDR2 SVGAGI. V was clipped by 6 bases and J by 13 bases, with 16 bases between them. CDR3 length: 12 amino acids. The CDR3: CASSANRVNQFF. Here the CDR3 DNA reads TGTGCCAGCAGCGCAAACAGGGTGAATCAGTTCTTC.

This clone turned up a few times. The chain is built from TRBV5-1 and TRBJ2-1; 10 bases match TRBD2. Trimming at V came to 0 bases and at J to 5 bases, leaving 14 bases not matched to a gene. Per the germline V gene, CDR1 is SGHRS and CDR2 is YFSETQ. This CDR3 has 19 amino acids. As DNA, the CDR3 is TGCGCCAGCAGCTTGGGTAGCGGGAGGAAGACCTTATCCGACAATGAGCAGTTCTTC. Translation: CASSLGSGRKTLSDNEQFF.